Below, 5 T cell receptor beta chains from the same sample are listed, as sequenced in a study of cytomegalovirus exposure and HLA in healthy donors. 60 Vbeta and 13 Jbeta primers were used in PCR. Method: immunoSEQ multiplex PCR; TCRdb's copy keeps in-frame clones and lacks some. Among approximately 140,000 clones, about 76% were seen once, and the ten largest hold around 0.7%. The sample was PBMCs. The receptors derive from a man between 18 and 29 years old in good health and CMV-seronegative.

This rearrangement joins TRBV30 to TRBJ1-1, with D possibly matching TRBD1 (5 bases). Deletions cut 0 bases from V and 3 bases from J, with 8 bases between. Germline CDR1 GTSNPN, CDR2 SVGIG (reference sequence). CDR3 size: 13 residues. The CDR3 here is CAWSVLGDTEAFF. In DNA, the CDR3 is TGTGCCTGGAGTGTATTAGGGGACACTGAAGCTTTCTTT.

The chain has TRBV4-3 and TRBJ2-1, with D possibly being TRBD2 (5 bases). The CDR3 consists of 15 residues. Germline CDR1 is LGHNA and CDR2 is YSLEER. Trimming stripped 4 bases from V and 3 bases from J, with 13 bases between. CDR3 residues: CASSPLADNYNEQFF. CDR3 sequence (DNA): TGCGCCAGCAGCCCCCTAGCAGATAACTACAATGAGCAGTTCTTC.

The CDR3 loop reads CAWNYDSGNTIYF. CDR3 DNA: TGTGCCTGGAACTATGACTCTGGAAACACCATATATTTT. The chain combines TRBV30 with TRBJ1-3; D not certain. The V gene lost 4 bases and the J gene lost 0 bases, with 7 bases spanning the gap. Germline assignment: CDR1 GTSNPN and CDR2 SVGIG (reference sequence). The CDR3 length is 13 residues.

The gene calls are TRBV10-3 and TRBJ2-1; 7 nucleotides match TRBD2. Germline V gene data show CDR1 as ENHRY and CDR2 as SYGVKD. The V gene end was trimmed by 0 bases and the J gene end by 0 bases; junction bases not matched to a gene: 5. This CDR3 has 17 residues. The CDR3 DNA sequence: TGTGCCATCAGTGAGTCGGGAGGGGCGAGCTCCTACAATGAGCAGTTCTTC. Its protein is CAISESGGASSYNEQFF.

The CDR3 loop reads CAWSVHSYEQYF. The CDR3 DNA reads TGTGCCTGGAGTGTACACTCCTACGAGCAGTACTTC. The rearrangement uses TRBV30 and TRBJ2-7; no reliable D call. V was shortened by 0 bases and J by 0 bases, with 3 bases between the two germline ends. This CDR3 region has 12 residues. The germline gives CDR1 GTSNPN, CDR2 SVGIG (reference sequence).